The clone carrying this T cell receptor beta chain was seen only a few times. Its antigen is currently unknown. These data are taken from a study of blood T cells in healthy people across ages. Alongside a J-beta primer mix, a sample-barcoded 5' primer served in a second PCR lasting 7 to 11 cycles. The yield of each sample was at least 2.5 million CDR3-containing paired-end reads. MiXCR was run by TCRdb on the 5' RACE reads, yielding one entry per CDR3 protein. The sample lists hundreds of thousands of distinct CDR3 sequences; around 32% were seen once. The study, taken as a whole, reports: The authors considered diversity estimates from one million T cells to be underestimates.

The CDR3 sequence is 21 residues long. Per germline, CDR1 ENHRY and CDR2 SYGVKD. The sequencing input was blood. This receptor was taken from a woman older than 75 in good health. This chain joins TRBV10-3 and TRBJ2-5; the match to TRBD1 covers 8 bases. Gene TRBJ2-7 matches the end of the DNA better, so the J call may be wrong. CDR3 nucleotides: TGTGCCATCAGTGGGCGATCACTTTTCCGGGACAGGCGACTGAAGCCTTACGAGCAGTACTTC. Translation gives CAISGRSLFRDRRLKPYEQYF.